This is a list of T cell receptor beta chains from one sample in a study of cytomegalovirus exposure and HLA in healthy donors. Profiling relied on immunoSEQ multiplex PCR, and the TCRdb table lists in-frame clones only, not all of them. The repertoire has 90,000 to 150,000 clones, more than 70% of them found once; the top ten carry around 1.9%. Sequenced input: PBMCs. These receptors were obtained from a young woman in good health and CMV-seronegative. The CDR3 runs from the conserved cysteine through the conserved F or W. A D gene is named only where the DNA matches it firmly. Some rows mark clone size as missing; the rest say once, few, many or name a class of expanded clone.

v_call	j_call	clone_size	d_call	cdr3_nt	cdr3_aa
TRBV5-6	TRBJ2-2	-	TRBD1	TGTGCCAGCATCGTAACCGGGACAGGGCGTAACACCGGGGAGCTGTTTTTT	CASIVTGTGRNTGELFF
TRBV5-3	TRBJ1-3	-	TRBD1	TGTGCCAGAAGCTGGACAGGGGAGTGGGCCCCCTCTGGAAACACCATATATTTT	CARSWTGEWAPSGNTIYF
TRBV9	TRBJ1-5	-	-	TGTGCCAGCAGCGTGTCTCCCAATCAGCCCCAGCATTTT	CASSVSPNQPQHF
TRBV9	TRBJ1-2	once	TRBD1	TGTGCCAGCACCCCGGGACAGCTGTACTATGGCTACACCTTC	CASTPGQLYYGYTF
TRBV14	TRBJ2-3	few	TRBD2	TGTGCCAGCAGCCAAGCGGGGGGGCTGGGAGATACGCAGTATTTT	CASSQAGGLGDTQYF
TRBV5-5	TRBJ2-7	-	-	TGTGCCAGCAGACGGCCGGGACAAAAGTACGAGCAGTACTTC	CASRRPGQKYEQYF
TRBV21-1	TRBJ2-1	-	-	TGTGCCAGCAGAGTAGTCCTCTCCTACAATGAGCAGTTCTTC	CASRVVLSYNEQFF
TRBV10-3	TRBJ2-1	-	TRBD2	TGTGCCATCAGTATAGCGGGGGTAAACAATGAGCAGTTCTTC	CAISIAGVNNEQFF
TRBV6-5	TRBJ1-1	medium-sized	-	TGTGCCAGCACCTTGGGGGGAGTGGGCACTGAAGCTTTCTTT	CASTLGGVGTEAFF
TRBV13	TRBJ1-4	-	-	TGTGCCAGCAGCTTACCGACAGTTAATGAAAAACTGTTTTTT	CASSLPTVNEKLFF
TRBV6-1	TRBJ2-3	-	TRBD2	TGTGCCAGCAGTGACCCCCACCGGGCTAGCGGATCCACCACAGATACGCAGTATTTT	CASSDPHRASGSTTDTQYF
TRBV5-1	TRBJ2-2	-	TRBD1	TGCGCCAGCAAGACAGGGGGCTCGACCGGGGAGCTGTTTTTT	CASKTGGSTGELFF
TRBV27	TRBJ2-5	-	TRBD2	TGTGCCAGCAGTCCTGGACTAGCGGGCCTGGGCAGGGGAGAGACCCAGTACTTC	CASSPGLAGLGRGETQYF
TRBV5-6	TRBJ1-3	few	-	TGTGCCAGCAGCTTGTACAGGCCCTCTGGAAACACCATATATTTT	CASSLYRPSGNTIYF
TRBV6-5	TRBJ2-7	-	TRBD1	TGTGCCAGCAGTTATTTGGGACAGGGTCGGGAGCAGTACTTC	CASSYLGQGREQYF
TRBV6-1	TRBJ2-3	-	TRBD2	TGTGCCAGCAGTGAAGCTAGCGGGGCAGCAGATACGCAGTATTTT	CASSEASGAADTQYF
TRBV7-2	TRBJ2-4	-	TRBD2	TGTGCCAGCAGCTCTGGACTAGTCGGAGCGGTTCAGTACTTC	CASSSGLVGAVQYF
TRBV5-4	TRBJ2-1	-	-	TGTGCCAGCAGCTTGGCCGGGCTAGGGAGCTCCTACAATGAGCAGTTCTTC	CASSLAGLGSSYNEQFF
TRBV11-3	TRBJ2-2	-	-	TGTGCCAGCACCCCCTCTCCCCCCACCGGGGAGCTGTTTTTT	CASTPSPPTGELFF
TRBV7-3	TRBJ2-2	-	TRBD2	TGTGCCAGCAGCCCTTGGTTGGGTAGCGGGGGCACCGGGGAGCTGTTTTTT	CASSPWLGSGGTGELFF